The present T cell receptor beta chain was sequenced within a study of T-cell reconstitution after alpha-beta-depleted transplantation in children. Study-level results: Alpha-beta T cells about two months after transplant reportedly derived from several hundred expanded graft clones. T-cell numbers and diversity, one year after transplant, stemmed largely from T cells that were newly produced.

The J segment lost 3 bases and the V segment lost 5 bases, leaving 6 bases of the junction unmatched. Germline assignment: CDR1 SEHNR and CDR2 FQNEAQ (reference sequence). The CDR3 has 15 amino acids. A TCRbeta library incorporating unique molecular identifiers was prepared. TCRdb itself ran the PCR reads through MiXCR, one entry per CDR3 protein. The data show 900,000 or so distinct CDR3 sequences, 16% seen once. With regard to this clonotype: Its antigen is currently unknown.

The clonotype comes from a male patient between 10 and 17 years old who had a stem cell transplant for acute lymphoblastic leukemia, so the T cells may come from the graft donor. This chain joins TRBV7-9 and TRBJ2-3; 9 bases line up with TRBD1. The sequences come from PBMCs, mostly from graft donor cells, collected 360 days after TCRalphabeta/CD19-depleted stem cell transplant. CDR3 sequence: CASSSTGGATDTQYF. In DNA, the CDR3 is TGTGCCAGCAGCAGCACAGGGGGCGCAACAGATACGCAGTATTTT.